What follows describes a single T cell receptor beta chain. This entry comes from a study of PD-L1 blockade in urothelial cancer. Turning to the study itself: Analyses used blood from 3 weeks (second dose) and 6 weeks after treatment start. Per blood sample, T cells had a median of around 150,000.

Spike-ins of synthetic TCR analog templates went into each PCR. Sequenced by immunoSEQ multiplex PCR; TCRdb stores in-frame clones only, minus some. The repertoire includes around 25,000 clones, roughly 85% of them detected once, and around 3.3% sits in the top ten. All patients handed over anywhere from 1 to 8 samples, pretreatment and on-treatment. Germline V gene data show CDR1 as MRHNA and CDR2 as SNTAGT. The ends lost 1 base at V and 4 bases at J; junction bases unmatched: 18. The CDR3 is made up of 20 amino acids. The specimen was PBMCs, collected around atezolizumab (anti-PD-L1) treatment. V and J are TRBV6-4 and TRBJ2-7; 11 nucleotides match TRBD2. The clonotype was recovered from a middle-aged man with urothelial cancer. The CDR3 DNA reads TGTGCCAGCAGTGACTTGGGGGGGTCGTCTAGCGGGGGGAAGGCTTACGAGCAGTACTTC. Translation: CASSDLGGSSSGGKAYEQYF.